This TCR beta chain emerged from a study of T-cell reconstitution after alpha-beta-depleted transplantation in children. Preparation of the TCRbeta library used unique molecular identifiers. MiXCR, run by TCRdb on the PCR reads, gives a single entry per CDR3 protein. Seen here are 500,000 to 650,000 distinct CDR3 sequences, 10% to 15% observed once, and the top ten hold approximately 2%. The germline V and J ends were trimmed by 1 base and 3 bases, with 16 bases remaining between them. This CDR3 is 15 amino acids long. CDR1 and CDR2 from the germline V gene are DFQATT and SNEGSKA (reference sequence).

Sequencing was performed on PBMCs, mostly from graft donor cells, taken 360 days after TCRalphabeta/CD19-depleted stem cell transplant. This chain connects TRBV20-1 to TRBJ2-7; D could derive from TRBD1 or TRBD2 (5 bases each). This receptor was identified in a male patient aged 10 to 17 who had a stem cell transplant for acute myeloid leukemia, so the T cells may come from the graft donor. The CDR3 loop is CSARAGTEVGYEQYF. As DNA, the CDR3 is TGCAGTGCTAGAGCCGGGACCGAGGTGGGCTACGAGCAGTACTTC.